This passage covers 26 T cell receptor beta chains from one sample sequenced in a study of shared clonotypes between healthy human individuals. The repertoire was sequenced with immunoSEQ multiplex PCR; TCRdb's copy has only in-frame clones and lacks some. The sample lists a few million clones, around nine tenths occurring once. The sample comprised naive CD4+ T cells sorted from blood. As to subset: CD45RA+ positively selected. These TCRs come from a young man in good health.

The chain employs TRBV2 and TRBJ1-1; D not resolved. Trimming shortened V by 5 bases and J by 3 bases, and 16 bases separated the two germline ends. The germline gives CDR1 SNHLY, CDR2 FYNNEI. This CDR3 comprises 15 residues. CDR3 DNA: TGTGCCAGCAGTCCTTCTGGCCGGGAGGACACTGAAGCTTTCTTT. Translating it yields CASSPSGREDTEAFF.

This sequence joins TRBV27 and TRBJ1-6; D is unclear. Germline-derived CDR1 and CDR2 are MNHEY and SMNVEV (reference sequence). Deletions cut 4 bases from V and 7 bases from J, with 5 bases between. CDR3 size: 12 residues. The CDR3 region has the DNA TGTGCCAGCAGTTACGGGAATTCACCCCTCCACTTT. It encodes CASSYGNSPLHF.

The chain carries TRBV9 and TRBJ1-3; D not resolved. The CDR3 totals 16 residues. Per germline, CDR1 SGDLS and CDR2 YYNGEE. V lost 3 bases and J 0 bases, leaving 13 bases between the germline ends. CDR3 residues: CASSAPGFSSGNTIYF. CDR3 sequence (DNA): TGTGCCAGCAGCGCCCCCGGTTTCTCCTCTGGAAACACCATATATTTT.

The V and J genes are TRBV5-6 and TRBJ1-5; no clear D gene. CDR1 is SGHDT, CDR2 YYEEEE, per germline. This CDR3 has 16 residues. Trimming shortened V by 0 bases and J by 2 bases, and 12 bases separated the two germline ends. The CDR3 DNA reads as TGTGCCAGCAGCTTGGGTCCCCCCGGAGGCAATCAGCCCCAGCATTTT. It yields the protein CASSLGPPGGNQPQHF.

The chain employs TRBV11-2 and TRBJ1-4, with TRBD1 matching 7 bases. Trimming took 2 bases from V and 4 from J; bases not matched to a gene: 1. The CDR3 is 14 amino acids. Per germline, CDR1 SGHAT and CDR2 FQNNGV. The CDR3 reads CASSLPGGNEKLFF. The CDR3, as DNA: TGTGCCAGCAGCTTACCAGGGGGTAATGAAAAACTGTTTTTT.

Here the CDR3 DNA reads TGCGCCAGCAGCTTAGGCTGGATGGGGACTGAAGCTTTCTTT. Translation: CASSLGWMGTEAFF. The rearrangement uses TRBV5-1 and TRBJ1-1; D ambiguous. Trimming left V 2 bases short and J 5 bases short, with 13 bases between. CDR1 and CDR2 (germline): SGHRS, YFSETQ. CDR3 length: 14 amino acids.

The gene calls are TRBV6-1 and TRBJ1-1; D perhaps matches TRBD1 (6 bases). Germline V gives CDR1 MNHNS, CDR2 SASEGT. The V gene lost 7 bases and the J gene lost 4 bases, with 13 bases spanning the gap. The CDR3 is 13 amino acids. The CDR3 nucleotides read TGTGCCAGCACTTTCAGGGGCCGCACTGAAGCTTTCTTT. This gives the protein CASTFRGRTEAFF.

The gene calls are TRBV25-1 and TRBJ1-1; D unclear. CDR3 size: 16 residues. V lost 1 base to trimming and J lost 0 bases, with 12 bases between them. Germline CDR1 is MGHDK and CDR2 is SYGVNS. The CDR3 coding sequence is TGTGCCAGCAGTGAATTAGGTAAAGGGATGAACACTGAAGCTTTCTTT. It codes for CASSELGKGMNTEAFF. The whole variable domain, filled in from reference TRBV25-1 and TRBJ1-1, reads EADIYQTPRYLVIGTGKKITLECSQTMGHDKMYWYQQDPGMELHLIHYSYGVNSTEKGDLSSESTVSRIRTEHFPLTLESARPSHTSQYLCASSELGKGMNTEAFFGQGTRLTVV.

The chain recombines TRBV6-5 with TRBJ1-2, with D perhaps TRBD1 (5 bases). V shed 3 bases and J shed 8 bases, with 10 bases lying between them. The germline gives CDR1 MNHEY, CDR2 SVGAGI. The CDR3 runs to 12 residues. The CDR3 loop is CASSYKAGGYTF. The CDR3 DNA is TGTGCCAGCAGTTATAAGGCAGGGGGCTACACCTTC.

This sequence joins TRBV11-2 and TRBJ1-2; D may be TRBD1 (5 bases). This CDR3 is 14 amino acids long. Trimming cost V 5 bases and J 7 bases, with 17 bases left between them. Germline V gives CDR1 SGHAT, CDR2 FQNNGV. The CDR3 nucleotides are TGTGCCAGCAGCCCTAGCGGAGGGGTGGCTGGCTACACCTTC. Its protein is CASSPSGGVAGYTF.

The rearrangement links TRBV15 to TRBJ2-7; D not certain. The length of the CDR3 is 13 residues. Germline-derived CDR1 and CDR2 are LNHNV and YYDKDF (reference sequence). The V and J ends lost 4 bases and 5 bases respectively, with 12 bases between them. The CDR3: CATSTGPTNEQYF. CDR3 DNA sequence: TGTGCCACCAGCACTGGGCCCACCAACGAGCAGTACTTC.

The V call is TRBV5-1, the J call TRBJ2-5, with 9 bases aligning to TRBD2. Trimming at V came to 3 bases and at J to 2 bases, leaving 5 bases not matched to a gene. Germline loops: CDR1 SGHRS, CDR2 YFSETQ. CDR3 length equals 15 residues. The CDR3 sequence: CASSYSGGVQETQYF. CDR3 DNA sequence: TGCGCCAGCAGCTATAGCGGGGGAGTACAAGAGACCCAGTACTTC.

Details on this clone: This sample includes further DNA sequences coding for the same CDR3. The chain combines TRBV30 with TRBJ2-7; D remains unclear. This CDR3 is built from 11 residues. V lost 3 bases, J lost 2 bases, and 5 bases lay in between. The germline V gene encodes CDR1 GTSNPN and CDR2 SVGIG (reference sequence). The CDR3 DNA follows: TGTGCCTGGAGCGATCCCTACGAGCAGTACTTC. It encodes CAWSDPYEQYF.

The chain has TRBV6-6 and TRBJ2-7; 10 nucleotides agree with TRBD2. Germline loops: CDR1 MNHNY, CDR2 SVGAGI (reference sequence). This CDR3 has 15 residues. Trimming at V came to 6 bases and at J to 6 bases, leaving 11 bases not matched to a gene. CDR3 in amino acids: CASSSTSGNMVEQYF. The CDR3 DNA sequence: TGTGCCAGCAGCAGCACTAGCGGGAACATGGTCGAGCAGTACTTC.

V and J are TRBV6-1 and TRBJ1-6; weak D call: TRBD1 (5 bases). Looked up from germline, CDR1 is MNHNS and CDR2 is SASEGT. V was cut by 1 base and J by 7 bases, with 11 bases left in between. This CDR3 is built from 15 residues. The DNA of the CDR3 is TGTGCCAGCAGTGAAGAGGGCAGGGAGAATTCACCCCTCCACTTT. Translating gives CASSEEGRENSPLHF.

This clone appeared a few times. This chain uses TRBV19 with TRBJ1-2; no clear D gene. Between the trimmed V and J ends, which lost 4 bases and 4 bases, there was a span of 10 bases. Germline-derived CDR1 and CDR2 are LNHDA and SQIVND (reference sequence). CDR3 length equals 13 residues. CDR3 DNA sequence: TGTGCCAGTAGTACGGCGGAAGTCTATGGCTACACCTTC. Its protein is CASSTAEVYGYTF.

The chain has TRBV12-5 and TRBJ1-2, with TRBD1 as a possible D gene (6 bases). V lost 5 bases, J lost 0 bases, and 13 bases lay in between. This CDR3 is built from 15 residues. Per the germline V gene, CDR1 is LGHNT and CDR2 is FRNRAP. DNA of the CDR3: TGTGCTAGTGGTCCCGGACAGTCAGCTAACTATGGCTACACCTTC. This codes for CASGPGQSANYGYTF.

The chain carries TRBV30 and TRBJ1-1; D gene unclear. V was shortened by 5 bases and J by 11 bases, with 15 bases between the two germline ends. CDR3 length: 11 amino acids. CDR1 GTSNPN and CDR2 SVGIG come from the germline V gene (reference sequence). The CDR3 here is CAWGMEGGAFF. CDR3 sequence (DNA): TGTGCCTGGGGGATGGAGGGAGGGGCTTTCTTT.

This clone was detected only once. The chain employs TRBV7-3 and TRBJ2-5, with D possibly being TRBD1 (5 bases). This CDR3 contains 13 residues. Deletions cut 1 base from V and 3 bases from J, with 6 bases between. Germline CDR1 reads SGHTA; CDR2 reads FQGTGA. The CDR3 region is CASSLIGEETQYF. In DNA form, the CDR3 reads TGTGCCAGCAGCTTAATAGGGGAAGAGACCCAGTACTTC.

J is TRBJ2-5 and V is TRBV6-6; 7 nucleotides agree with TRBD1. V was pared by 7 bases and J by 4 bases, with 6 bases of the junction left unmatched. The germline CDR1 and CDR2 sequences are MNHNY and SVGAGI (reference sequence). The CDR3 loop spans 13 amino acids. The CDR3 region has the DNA TGTGCCAGCACCCCGGACAGGATAGAGACCCAGTACTTC. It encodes CASTPDRIETQYF.

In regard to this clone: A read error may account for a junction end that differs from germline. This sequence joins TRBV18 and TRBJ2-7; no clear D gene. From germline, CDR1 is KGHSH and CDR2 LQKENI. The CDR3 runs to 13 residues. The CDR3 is CASSPDASNEQYF. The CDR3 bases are TGTGCCAGCTCACCGGACGCCTCCAACGAGCAGTACTTC.

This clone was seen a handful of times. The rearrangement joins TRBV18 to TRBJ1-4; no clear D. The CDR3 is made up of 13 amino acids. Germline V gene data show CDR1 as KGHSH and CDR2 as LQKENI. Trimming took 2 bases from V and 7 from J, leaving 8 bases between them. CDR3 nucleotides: TGTGCCAGCTCACCAGGGTTAAGTGAAAAACTGTTTTTT. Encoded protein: CASSPGLSEKLFF.

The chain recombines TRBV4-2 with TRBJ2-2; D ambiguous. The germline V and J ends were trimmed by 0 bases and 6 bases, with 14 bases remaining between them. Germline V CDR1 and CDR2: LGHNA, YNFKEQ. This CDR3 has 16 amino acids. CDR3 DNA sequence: TGTGCCAGCAGCCAAGAACCGTCTGGGTTTTCCGGGGAGCTGTTTTTT. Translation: CASSQEPSGFSGELFF.

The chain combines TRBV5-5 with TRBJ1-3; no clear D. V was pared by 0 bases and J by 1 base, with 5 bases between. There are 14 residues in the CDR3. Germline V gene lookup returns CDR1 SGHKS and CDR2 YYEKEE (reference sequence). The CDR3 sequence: CASSLGPSGNTIYF. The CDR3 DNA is TGTGCCAGCAGCTTGGGGCCGTCTGGAAACACCATATATTTT.

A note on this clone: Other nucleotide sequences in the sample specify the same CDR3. The CDR3 sequence: CASSLRDNYGYTF. CDR3 bases: TGTGCCAGCAGCCTACGGGATAACTATGGCTACACCTTC. V usage is TRBV7-2 and J usage is TRBJ1-2; no firm D call. Germline assignment: CDR1 SGHTA and CDR2 FQGNSA. Trimming took off 5 bases at V and 1 base at J, with 8 bases between the two ends. The CDR3 totals 13 residues.

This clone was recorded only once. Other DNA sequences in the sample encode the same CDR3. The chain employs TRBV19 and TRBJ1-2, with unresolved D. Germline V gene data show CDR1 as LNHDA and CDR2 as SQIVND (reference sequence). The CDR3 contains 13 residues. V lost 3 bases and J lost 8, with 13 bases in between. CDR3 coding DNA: TGTGCCAGTAGTATCGGTGGGAATTACGGCTACACCTTC. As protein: CASSIGGNYGYTF.